Only a few counts were recorded for the clone carrying this T cell receptor (beta chain). Its target is unknown. TCRdb fed the reads into MiXCR, producing one record per CDR3 protein. The sample records approximately 310,000 distinct CDR3 sequences, 25% being singletons. This sample is part of a study of T cell repertoires in cytomegalovirus infection. Study-level information: CMV infection and matching HLA type were both indicated by public TCR beta signatures.

Findings of the study overall: The ex vivo response was dominated by HLA-C-restricted CMV-specific TCR beta clonotypes.

Germline CDR1 and CDR2: MNHEY and SMNVEV (reference sequence). There are 14 residues in the CDR3. V shed 5 bases and J shed 2 bases, with 13 bases lying between them. The material was cultured PBMCs, obtained from culture after CMV antigen stimulation. V and J are TRBV27 and TRBJ2-7, with D perhaps matching TRBD1 (6 bases). The receptor's source is a human donor in good health (CMV status not recorded). Some clones in this sample may be carry-over from other donors' samples. In DNA form, the CDR3 reads TGTGCCAGCAGTCCGAGGGGGATAACCTACGAGCAGTACTTC. Encoded protein: CASSPRGITYEQYF.